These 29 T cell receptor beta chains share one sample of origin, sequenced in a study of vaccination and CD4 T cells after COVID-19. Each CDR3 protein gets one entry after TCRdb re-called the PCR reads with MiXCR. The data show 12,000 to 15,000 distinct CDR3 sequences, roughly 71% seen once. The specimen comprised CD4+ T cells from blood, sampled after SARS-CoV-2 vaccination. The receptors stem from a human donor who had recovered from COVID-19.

The CDR3: CASRATRGDSPLHF. The DNA for the CDR3 is TGTGCCAGCAGGGCCACGCGGGGGGATTCACCCCTCCACTTT. V gene TRBV6-1 combines with J gene TRBJ1-6; possibly TRBD1 for D (5 bases). This CDR3 comprises 14 residues. The germline V gene has CDR1 MNHNS and CDR2 SASEGT. Trimming took off 6 bases at V and 8 bases at J, with 14 bases between the two ends.

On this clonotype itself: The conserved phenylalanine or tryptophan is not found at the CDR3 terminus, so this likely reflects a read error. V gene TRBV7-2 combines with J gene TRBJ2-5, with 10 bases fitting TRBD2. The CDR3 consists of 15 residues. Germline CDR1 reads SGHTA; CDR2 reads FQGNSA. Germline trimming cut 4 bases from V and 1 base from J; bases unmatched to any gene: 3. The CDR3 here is CASSWTSGLQETQYY. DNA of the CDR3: TGTGCCAGCAGCTGGACTAGCGGACTCCAAGAGACCCAGTACTAC.

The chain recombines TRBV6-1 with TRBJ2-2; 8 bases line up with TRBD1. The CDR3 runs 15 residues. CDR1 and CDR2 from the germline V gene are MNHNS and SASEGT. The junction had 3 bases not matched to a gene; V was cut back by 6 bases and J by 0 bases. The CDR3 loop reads CASRVDRANTGELFF. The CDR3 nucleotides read TGTGCCAGCAGGGTGGACAGGGCGAACACCGGGGAGCTGTTTTTT.

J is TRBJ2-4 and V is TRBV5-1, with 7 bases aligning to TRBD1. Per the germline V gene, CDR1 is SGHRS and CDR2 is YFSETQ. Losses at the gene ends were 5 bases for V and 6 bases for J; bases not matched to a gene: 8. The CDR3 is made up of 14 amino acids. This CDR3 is CASSSDRQGNIQYF. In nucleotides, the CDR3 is TGCGCCAGCAGTTCGGACAGACAGGGAAACATTCAGTACTTC.

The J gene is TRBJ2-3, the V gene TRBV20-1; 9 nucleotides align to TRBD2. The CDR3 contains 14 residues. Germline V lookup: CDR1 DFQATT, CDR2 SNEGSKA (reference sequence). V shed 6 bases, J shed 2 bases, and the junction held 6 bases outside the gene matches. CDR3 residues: CSAKPGLATDTQYF. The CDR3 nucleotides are TGCAGTGCCAAGCCGGGACTAGCCACAGATACGCAGTATTTT.

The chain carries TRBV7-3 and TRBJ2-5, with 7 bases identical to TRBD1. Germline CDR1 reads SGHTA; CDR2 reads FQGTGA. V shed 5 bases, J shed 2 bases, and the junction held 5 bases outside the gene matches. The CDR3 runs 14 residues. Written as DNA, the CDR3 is TGTGCCAGCAGCCAGGGGGTCGGGCAAGAGACCCAGTACTTC. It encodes CASSQGVGQETQYF.

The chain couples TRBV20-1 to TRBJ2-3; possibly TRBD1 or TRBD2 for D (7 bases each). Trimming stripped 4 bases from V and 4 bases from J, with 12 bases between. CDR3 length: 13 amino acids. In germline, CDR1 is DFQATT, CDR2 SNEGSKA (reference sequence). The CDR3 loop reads CSAMTGRADTQYF. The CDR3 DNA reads TGCAGTGCTATGACAGGGAGGGCAGATACGCAGTATTTT.

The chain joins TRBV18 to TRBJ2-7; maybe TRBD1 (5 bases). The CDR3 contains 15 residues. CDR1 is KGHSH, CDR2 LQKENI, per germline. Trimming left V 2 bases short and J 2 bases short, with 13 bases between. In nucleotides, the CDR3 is TGTGCCAGCTCACCAGGTGCAGGGCTAGCCTACGAGCAGTACTTC. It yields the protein CASSPGAGLAYEQYF.

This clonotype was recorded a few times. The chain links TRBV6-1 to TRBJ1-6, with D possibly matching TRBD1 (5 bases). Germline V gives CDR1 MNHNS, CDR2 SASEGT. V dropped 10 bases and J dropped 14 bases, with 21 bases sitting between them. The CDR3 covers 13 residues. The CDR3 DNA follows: TGTGCCACCCTGCTTGGACAATCAACAGCCCTCCACTTT. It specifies CATLLGQSTALHF.

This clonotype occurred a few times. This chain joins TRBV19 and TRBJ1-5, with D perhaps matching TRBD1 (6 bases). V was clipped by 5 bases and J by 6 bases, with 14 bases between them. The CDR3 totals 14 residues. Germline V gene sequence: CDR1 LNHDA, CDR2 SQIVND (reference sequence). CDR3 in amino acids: CASSVSGAGQPQHF. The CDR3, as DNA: TGTGCCAGTAGTGTATCAGGGGCTGGTCAGCCCCAGCATTTT. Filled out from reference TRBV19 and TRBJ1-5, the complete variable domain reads DGGITQSPKYLFRKEGQNVTLSCEQNLNHDAMYWYRQDPGQGLRLIYYSQIVNDFQKGDIAEGYSVSREKKESFPLTVTSAQKNPTAFYLCASSVSGAGQPQHFGDGTRLSIL.

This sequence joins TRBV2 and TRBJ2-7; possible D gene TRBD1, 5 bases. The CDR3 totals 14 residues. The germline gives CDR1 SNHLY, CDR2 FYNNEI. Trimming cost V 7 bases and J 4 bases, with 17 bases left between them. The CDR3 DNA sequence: TGTGCCAGCACCGGTGACAGAGAACTATACGAGCAGTACTTC. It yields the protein CASTGDRELYEQYF.

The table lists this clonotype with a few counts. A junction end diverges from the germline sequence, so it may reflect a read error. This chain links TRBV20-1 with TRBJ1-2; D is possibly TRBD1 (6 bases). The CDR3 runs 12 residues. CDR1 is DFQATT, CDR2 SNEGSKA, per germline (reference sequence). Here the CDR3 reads CSASARGGGYTF. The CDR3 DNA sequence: TGTAGTGCTAGTGCCAGGGGAGGCGGCTACACCTTC.

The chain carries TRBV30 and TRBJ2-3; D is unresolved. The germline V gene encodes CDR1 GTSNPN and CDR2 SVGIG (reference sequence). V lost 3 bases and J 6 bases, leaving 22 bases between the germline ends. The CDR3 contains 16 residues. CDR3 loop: CAWSQDTGGRWDTQYF. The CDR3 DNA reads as TGTGCCTGGAGCCAAGATACCGGCGGCCGGTGGGATACGCAGTATTTT.

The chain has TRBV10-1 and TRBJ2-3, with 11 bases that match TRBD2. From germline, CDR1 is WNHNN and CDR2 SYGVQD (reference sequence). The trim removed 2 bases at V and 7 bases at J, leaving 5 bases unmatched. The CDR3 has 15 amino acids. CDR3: CASSEVAGGPYTQYF. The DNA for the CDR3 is TGCGCCAGCAGTGAGGTAGCGGGAGGGCCTTATACGCAGTATTTT.

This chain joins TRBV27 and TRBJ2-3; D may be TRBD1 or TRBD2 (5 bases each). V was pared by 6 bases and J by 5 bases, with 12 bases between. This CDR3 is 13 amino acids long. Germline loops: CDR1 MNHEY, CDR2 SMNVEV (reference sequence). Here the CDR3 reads CASRTTGQDTQYF. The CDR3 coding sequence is TGTGCCAGCAGAACGACGGGGCAAGATACGCAGTATTTT.

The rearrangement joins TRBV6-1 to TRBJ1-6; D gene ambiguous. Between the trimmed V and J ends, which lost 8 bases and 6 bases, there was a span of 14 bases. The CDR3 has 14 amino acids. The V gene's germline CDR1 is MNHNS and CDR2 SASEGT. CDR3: CASASRGPNSPLHF. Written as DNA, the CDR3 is TGTGCCAGCGCCAGCCGGGGTCCTAATTCACCCCTCCACTTT.

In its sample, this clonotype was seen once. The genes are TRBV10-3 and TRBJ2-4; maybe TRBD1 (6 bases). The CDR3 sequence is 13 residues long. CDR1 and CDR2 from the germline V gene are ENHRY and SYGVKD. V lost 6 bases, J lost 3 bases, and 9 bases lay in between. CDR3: CAISPGHKNIQYF. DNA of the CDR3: TGTGCCATCAGCCCGGGACACAAAAACATTCAGTACTTC.

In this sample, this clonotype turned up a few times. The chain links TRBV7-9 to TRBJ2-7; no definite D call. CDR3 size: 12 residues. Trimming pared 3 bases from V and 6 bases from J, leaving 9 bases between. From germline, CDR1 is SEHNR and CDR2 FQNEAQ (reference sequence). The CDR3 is CASSFTDLEQYF. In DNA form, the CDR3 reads TGTGCCAGCAGCTTCACAGACCTCGAGCAGTACTTC.

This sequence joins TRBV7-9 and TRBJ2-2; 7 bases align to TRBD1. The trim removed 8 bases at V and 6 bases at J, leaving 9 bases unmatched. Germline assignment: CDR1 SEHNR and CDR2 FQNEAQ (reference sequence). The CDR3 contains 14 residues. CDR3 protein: CASSLPQGAGELFF. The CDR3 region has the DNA TGTGCCAGCTCCCTCCCGCAGGGGGCCGGGGAGCTGTTTTTT. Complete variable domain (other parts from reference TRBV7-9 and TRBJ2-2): DTGVSQNPRHKITKRGQNVTFRCDPISEHNRLYWYRQTLGQGPEFLTYFQNEAQLEKSRLLSDRFSAERPKGSFSTLEIQRTEQGDSAMYLCASSLPQGAGELFFGEGSRLTVL.

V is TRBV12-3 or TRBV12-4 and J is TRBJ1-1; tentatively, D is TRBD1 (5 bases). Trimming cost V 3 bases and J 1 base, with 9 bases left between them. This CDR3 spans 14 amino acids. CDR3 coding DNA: TGTGCCAGCAGTTTCGGGACCCGGAACACTGAAGCTTTCTTT. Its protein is CASSFGTRNTEAFF.

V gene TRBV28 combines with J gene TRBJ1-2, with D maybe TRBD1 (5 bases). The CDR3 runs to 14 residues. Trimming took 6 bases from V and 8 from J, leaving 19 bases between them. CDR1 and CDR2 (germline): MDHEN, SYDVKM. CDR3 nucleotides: TGTGCCAGCAGACGCCCGGGGACCAGAAGCGGCTACACCTTC. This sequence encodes CASRRPGTRSGYTF.

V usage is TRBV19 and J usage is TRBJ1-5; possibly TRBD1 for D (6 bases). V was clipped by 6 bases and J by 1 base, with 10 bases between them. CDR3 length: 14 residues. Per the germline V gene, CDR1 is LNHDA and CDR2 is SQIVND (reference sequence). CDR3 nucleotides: TGTGCCAGTAGCAGGGGTCTAAGCAATCAGCCCCAGCATTTT. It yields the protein CASSRGLSNQPQHF.

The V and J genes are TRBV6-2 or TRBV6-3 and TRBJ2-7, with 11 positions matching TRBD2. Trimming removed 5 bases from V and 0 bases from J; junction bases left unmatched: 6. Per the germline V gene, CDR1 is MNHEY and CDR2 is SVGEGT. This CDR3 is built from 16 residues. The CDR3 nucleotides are TGTGCCAGCAGTGGAGGGACTAGCGGTTTCTCCTACGAGCAGTACTTC. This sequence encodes CASSGGTSGFSYEQYF.

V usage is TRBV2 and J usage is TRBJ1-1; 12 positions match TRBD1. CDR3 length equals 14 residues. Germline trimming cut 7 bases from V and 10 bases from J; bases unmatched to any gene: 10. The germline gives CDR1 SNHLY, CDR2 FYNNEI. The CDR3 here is CASIAGTGGGGAFF. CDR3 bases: TGTGCCAGCATTGCGGGGACAGGGGGCGGTGGAGCTTTCTTT.

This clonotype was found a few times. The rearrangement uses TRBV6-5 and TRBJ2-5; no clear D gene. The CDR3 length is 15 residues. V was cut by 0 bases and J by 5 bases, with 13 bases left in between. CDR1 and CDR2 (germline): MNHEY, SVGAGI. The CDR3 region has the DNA TGTGCCAGCAGTTACTCGATCGTGCATCGGGAGACCCAGTACTTC. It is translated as CASSYSIVHRETQYF.

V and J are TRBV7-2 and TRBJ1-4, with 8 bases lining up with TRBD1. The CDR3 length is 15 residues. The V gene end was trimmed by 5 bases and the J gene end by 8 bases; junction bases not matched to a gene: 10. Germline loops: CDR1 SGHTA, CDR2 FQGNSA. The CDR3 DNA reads TGTGCCAGCAGCCTACAGGGGGTGGGTCGCGAAAAACTGTTTTTT. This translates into CASSLQGVGREKLFF. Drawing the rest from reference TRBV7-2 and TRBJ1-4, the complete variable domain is GAGVSQSPSNKVTEKGKDVELRCDPISGHTALYWYRQSLGQGLEFLIYFQGNSAPDKSGLPSDRFSAERTGGSVSTLTIQRTQQEDSAVYLCASSLQGVGREKLFFGSGTQLSVL.

The CDR3 reads CASSRDRASYEQYF. In DNA, the CDR3 is TGTGCCAGCAGCCGAGACAGGGCCTCCTACGAGCAGTACTTC. J is TRBJ2-7 and V is TRBV7-2; TRBD1 aligns across 7 bases. The CDR3 loop spans 14 amino acids. The V gene's germline CDR1 is SGHTA and CDR2 FQGNSA. Trimming took 5 bases from V and 0 from J; bases not matched to a gene: 4.

This chain's CDR3 is CASSSTGRGTEAFF. CDR3 nucleotide sequence: TGTGCCAGCAGTTCGACAGGGAGGGGAACTGAAGCTTTCTTT. This chain connects TRBV7-3 to TRBJ1-1, with 7 bases that match TRBD1. Germline V gene sequence: CDR1 SGHTA, CDR2 FQGTGA. This CDR3 has 14 residues. The J segment lost 5 bases and the V segment lost 6 bases, leaving 9 bases of the junction unmatched.

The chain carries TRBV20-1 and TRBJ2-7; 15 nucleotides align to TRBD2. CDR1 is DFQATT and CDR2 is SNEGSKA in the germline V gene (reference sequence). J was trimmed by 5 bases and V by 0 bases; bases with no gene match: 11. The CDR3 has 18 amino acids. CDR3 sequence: CSARDPRLWTSGRDEQYF. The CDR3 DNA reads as TGCAGTGCTAGAGATCCGCGTTTGTGGACTAGCGGGAGGGACGAGCAGTACTTC.